A selection of T cell receptor beta chains follows, all from one sample in a study of blood T cell repertoires in COVID-19. TCRdb's copy holds only in-frame clones and misses some; the assay was immunoSEQ multiplex PCR. The profile covers 400,000 to 450,000 clones, with 70% to 90% appearing a single time and around 0.92% taken by the ten largest. Source material: peripheral blood. The receptor set was obtained from a man between 18 and 29 years old with COVID-19, enrolled during active disease. The CDR3 runs from the conserved cysteine through the conserved F or W. Each record gives: CDR3 protein, clone size, V gene. The listing skips clone size in some rows; elsewhere it reads once, few, many or a size class.

CDR3: CASSIEQGDYGYTF
size: NA
V: TRBV19

CDR3: CASNQGATDTQYF
size: NA
V: TRBV19

CDR3: CATSAGTPPYEQYF
size: once
V: TRBV24-1

CDR3: CASSLGNRRGYTF
size: NA
V: TRBV12-3/TRBV12-4

CDR3: CASNKGAQGNTEAFF
size: NA
V: TRBV19

CDR3: CATSGGRGPGQPQHF
size: NA
V: TRBV24-1

CDR3: CASSAPGLARGSEQYF
size: NA
V: TRBV19

CDR3: CASTSSGSAYEQYF
size: NA
V: TRBV6-5

CDR3: CASRDSTGELFF
size: once
V: TRBV10-1

CDR3: CASSALPGTSGRPYTGELFF
size: NA
V: TRBV19

CDR3: CASSSQGANTGELFF
size: NA
V: TRBV19

CDR3: CASSDVGLAKNIQYF
size: NA
V: TRBV6-1

CDR3: CASSGQGWNSPLHF
size: NA
V: TRBV25-1

CDR3: CATSDSRTGMNTEAFF
size: NA
V: TRBV24-1

CDR3: CASSPGATTYNEQFF
size: NA
V: TRBV7-7

CDR3: CASSPSGRAPYHTQYF
size: NA
V: TRBV3-1/TRBV3-2

CDR3: CATSESGGGRDTQYF
size: NA
V: TRBV24-1

CDR3: CSVVSGFNTEAFF
size: NA
V: TRBV29-1

CDR3: CASSQDSRDSPLHF
size: NA
V: TRBV3-1/TRBV3-2

CDR3: CASSSWGGNEQFF
size: NA
V: TRBV6-5

CDR3: CASSPKLAGHHEQYF
size: few
V: TRBV4-1

CDR3: CASRKVGGSYNSPLHF
size: once
V: TRBV6-9

CDR3: CASSTGLAGVYEQYF
size: NA
V: TRBV27

CDR3: CASSLRGTSGNTGELFF
size: NA
V: TRBV7-2

CDR3: CASSPTRTANIQYF
size: NA
V: TRBV5-4

CDR3: CASSLGQHYGYTF
size: NA
V: TRBV5-1

CDR3: CASSFRGNTGELFF
size: once
V: TRBV5-7

CDR3: CASSYTTRRLSTDTQYF
size: NA
V: TRBV11-2

CDR3: CASSSLGGGFTDTQYF
size: NA
V: TRBV5-1

CDR3: CASSEQGTGDEKLFF
size: NA
V: TRBV2

CDR3: CASSEEQGNTEAFF
size: NA
V: TRBV10-1

CDR3: CSELTGGVGTQYF
size: NA
V: TRBV29-1

CDR3: CASSGTNSYEQYF
size: NA
V: TRBV7-9

CDR3: CASSYGLNQPQHF
size: NA
V: TRBV6-5

CDR3: CASRKQGYNEQFF
size: NA
V: TRBV2

CDR3: CATSEWTGGSKSNQPQHF
size: NA
V: TRBV24-1

CDR3: CASSLGPNTDTQYF
size: few
V: TRBV7-9

CDR3: CASSISLQGARNSPLHF
size: NA
V: TRBV19

CDR3: CSARTGRNSPLHF
size: NA
V: TRBV29-1

CDR3: CASEADEAKNIQYF
size: NA
V: TRBV12-5

CDR3: CASTLYSKEDGYTF
size: NA
V: TRBV7-9

CDR3: CASSLRLRNYEQYF
size: NA
V: TRBV5-6

CDR3: CAWSPSSFGYTF
size: NA
V: TRBV30

CDR3: CASSFEASTDTQYF
size: NA
V: TRBV5-5

CDR3: CASSIEGGQGYTF
size: NA
V: TRBV19

CDR3: CASSRLSTGNGYTF
size: NA
V: TRBV7-9

CDR3: CASSEAGRRLFLETQYF
size: NA
V: TRBV2

CDR3: CASERDTYEQYF
size: NA
V: TRBV5-8

CDR3: CASSRLRAANEKLFF
size: NA
V: TRBV7-2

CDR3: CASSPSGFEQFF
size: NA
V: TRBV12-3/TRBV12-4